Following are 22 T cell receptor beta chains from one sample sequenced in a study of blood T cell dynamics during melanoma immunotherapy. Time point: pre-treatment baseline. Assay used: immunoSEQ multiplex PCR; TCRdb lists only in-frame clones, some missing. Among several thousand clones, 84% were seen once, and the ten largest hold about 14%. The sample was blood, taken from a patient treated with checkpoint blockade. These receptors originate from a human donor with melanoma.

The rearrangement links TRBV4-3 to TRBJ2-5; 12 bases match TRBD2. The J call may be faulty, since TRBJ2-7 better matches the DNA end. This CDR3 has 18 amino acids. CDR1 is LGHNA and CDR2 is YSLEER in the germline V gene. CDR3 sequence: CASSRGASGGAIVYEQYF. The CDR3 bases are TGCGCCAGCAGCCGAGGGGCTAGCGGGGGGGCAATCGTTTACGAGCAGTACTTC.

This clone was picked up a small number of times. V usage is TRBV5-1 and J usage is TRBJ1-5; 8 bases line up with TRBD1. CDR1 is SGHRS and CDR2 is YFSETQ in the germline V gene. The CDR3 loop spans 15 amino acids. Trimming took 4 bases from V and 7 from J; bases not matched to a gene: 10. The CDR3 nucleotides are TGCGCCAGCAGCCCGAGGACAGGGCAAGGCCAGCCCCAGCATTTT. Translated, it gives CASSPRTGQGQPQHF.

The chain joins TRBV5-6 to TRBJ2-7, with 8 bases lining up with TRBD1. The trim removed 4 bases at V and 2 bases at J, leaving 2 bases unmatched. The CDR3 totals 13 residues. Germline-derived CDR1 and CDR2 are SGHDT and YYEEEE. The CDR3 is CASSQTGAYEQYF. CDR3 nucleotides: TGTGCCAGCAGCCAGACAGGGGCCTACGAGCAGTACTTC.

This clone has just a few counts. The chain has TRBV7-2 and TRBJ2-7; D is possibly TRBD1 (6 bases). The CDR3 totals 14 residues. The V gene lost 5 bases and the J gene lost 5 bases, with 16 bases spanning the gap. The germline CDR1 and CDR2 sequences are SGHTA and FQGNSA. The CDR3 nucleotides are TGTGCCAGCAGCCAGGCAGGGGTTACGCACGAGCAGTACTTC. Residues: CASSQAGVTHEQYF.

CDR3 protein: CASSLDAVNTEAFF. Here the CDR3 DNA reads TGTGCCAGCAGCTTAGACGCGGTGAACACTGAAGCTTTCTTT. J is TRBJ1-1 and V is TRBV7-9; D is uncertain. Per the germline V gene, CDR1 is SEHNR and CDR2 is FQNEAQ (reference sequence). V lost 1 base and J 0 bases, leaving 6 bases between the germline ends. The CDR3 contains 14 residues.

This clone rates as large (0.1 to 1%). This chain links TRBV27 with TRBJ1-2; no firm D call. V was clipped by 2 bases and J by 4 bases, with 11 bases between them. Per germline, CDR1 MNHEY and CDR2 SMNVEV (reference sequence). The CDR3 length is 14 residues. CDR3 DNA sequence: TGTGCCAGCAGTTTAACCCCAGGCACCTATGGCTACACCTTC. This codes for CASSLTPGTYGYTF.

The chain recombines TRBV2 with TRBJ1-1; D is unresolved. Germline V gives CDR1 SNHLY, CDR2 FYNNEI. This CDR3 comprises 11 residues. V was clipped by 7 bases and J by 0 bases, with 3 bases between them. CDR3 DNA sequence: TGTGCCAGCATTTTGAACACTGAAGCTTTCTTT. Translated: CASILNTEAFF.

The count of this clone is one. The rearrangement joins TRBV5-1 to TRBJ1-2; no definite D call. The CDR3 consists of 13 residues. Per the germline V gene, CDR1 is SGHRS and CDR2 is YFSETQ. V was shortened by 0 bases and J by 6 bases, with 9 bases between the two germline ends. The CDR3 DNA reads as TGCGCCAGCAGCTTGGGGCCCCTGGATGGCTACACCTTC. Its protein product is CASSLGPLDGYTF.

The chain employs TRBV2 and TRBJ1-1; the D is unclear. Germline CDR1 is SNHLY and CDR2 is FYNNEI. The CDR3 has 12 residues. Trimming removed 8 bases at V and 5 bases at J, with 12 bases between. The CDR3 coding sequence is TGTGCCAGCCGGTCCCTGGCGACTGAAGCTTTCTTT. Protein: CASRSLATEAFF.

This sequence joins TRBV10-1 and TRBJ2-7; possible D gene TRBD2, 7 bases. CDR3 length equals 14 residues. Trimming took 5 bases from V and 5 from J, leaving 16 bases between them. Germline lookup yields CDR1 WNHNN and CDR2 SYGVQD (reference sequence). CDR3 sequence reads: CASSQYREGNEQYF. The CDR3 nucleotides are TGCGCCAGCAGTCAATACAGGGAGGGGAACGAGCAGTACTTC.

The gene calls are TRBV6-5 and TRBJ2-7; D is ambiguous. The CDR3 totals 13 residues. Between the trimmed V and J ends, which lost 5 bases and 5 bases, there was a span of 13 bases. Germline V gives CDR1 MNHEY, CDR2 SVGAGI. CDR3 DNA sequence: TGTGCCAGCAGTCTCCGTTTCTCTCACGAGCAGTACTTC. Amino acids: CASSLRFSHEQYF.

CDR3 region: CASSLSGVPPSYEQYF. CDR3 in DNA: TGTGCCAGCAGTTTGAGCGGGGTCCCGCCTTCCTACGAGCAGTACTTC. The genes are TRBV6-6 and TRBJ2-7, with 7 bases fitting TRBD2. Germline V lookup: CDR1 MNHNY, CDR2 SVGAGI (reference sequence). This CDR3 region has 16 residues. Trimming removed 4 bases from V and 1 base from J; junction bases left unmatched: 10.

This clone turned up a few times. This chain joins TRBV5-6 and TRBJ1-3; D gene uncertain. There are 15 residues in the CDR3. V lost 0 bases, J lost 4 bases, and 11 bases lay in between. The germline gives CDR1 SGHDT, CDR2 YYEEEE. The CDR3 nucleotides read TGTGCCAGCAGCTTGGCGACCGCTGGCGGAAACACCATATATTTT. Translating it yields CASSLATAGGNTIYF.

J is TRBJ1-2 and V is TRBV18, with D tentatively TRBD1 (5 bases). Trimming took off 0 bases at V and 4 bases at J, with 15 bases between the two ends. There are 16 residues in the CDR3. Germline-derived CDR1 and CDR2 are KGHSH and LQKENI. CDR3 region: CASSPPEGSAFYGYTF. The DNA for the CDR3 is TGTGCCAGCTCACCACCTGAGGGGTCGGCTTTCTATGGCTACACCTTC.

The gene calls are TRBV11-3 and TRBJ1-1; weak D call: TRBD1 (5 bases). This CDR3 region has 14 residues. V was trimmed by 3 bases and J by 2 bases, leaving 10 bases between them. Germline lookup yields CDR1 SGHNT and CDR2 YENEEA. The CDR3 region has the DNA TGTGCCAGCAGCTTTTCGGGGGTCAACACTGAAGCTTTCTTT. It specifies CASSFSGVNTEAFF. The complete variable domain, with remaining parts taken from reference TRBV11-3 and TRBJ1-1, reads EAGVVQSPRYKIIEKKQPVAFWCNPISGHNTLYWYLQNLGQGPELLIRYENEEAVDDSQLPKDRFSAERLKGVDSTLKIQPAELGDSAVYLCASSFSGVNTEAFFGQGTRLTVV.

This chain connects TRBV9 to TRBJ1-3; D remains ambiguous. The CDR3 is 15 residues long. Germline values: CDR1 SGDLS, CDR2 YYNGEE. V was cut by 0 bases and J by 0 bases, with 7 bases left in between. The CDR3 protein is CASSVAGSSGNTIYF. The CDR3 DNA reads as TGTGCCAGCAGCGTAGCCGGCAGCTCTGGAAACACCATATATTTT. Filled out from reference TRBV9 and TRBJ1-3, the complete variable domain reads DSGVTQTPKHLITATGQRVTLRCSPRSGDLSVYWYQQSLDQGLQFLIQYYNGEERAKGNILERFSAQQFPDLHSELNLSSLELGDSALYFCASSVAGSSGNTIYFGEGSWLTVV.

This clone was detected a few times. The chain has TRBV7-7 and TRBJ2-7; TRBD2 is a possible D gene (7 bases). The CDR3 extends over 15 amino acids. Trimming took off 5 bases at V and 6 bases at J, with 20 bases between the two ends. Germline V lookup: CDR1 SSHAT, CDR2 FNYEAQ (reference sequence). For the CDR3, the DNA is TGTGCCAGCAGCCCCTCGGGAGGACAGCTCGCCGAGCAGTACTTC. Its protein product is CASSPSGGQLAEQYF.

The V and J genes are TRBV15 and TRBJ2-7; perhaps TRBD2 as D (6 bases). In germline, CDR1 is LNHNV, CDR2 YYDKDF (reference sequence). The V and J ends lost 9 bases and 7 bases respectively, with 22 bases between them. The CDR3 totals 14 residues. For the CDR3, the DNA is TGTGCCACTGGAGGGAATCTCCTACGTACAGAGCAGTACTTC. Protein sequence: CATGGNLLRTEQYF.

The chain recombines TRBV5-6 with TRBJ2-7; 9 bases agree with TRBD1. The CDR3 has 13 residues. Trimming at V came to 4 bases and at J to 2 bases, leaving 1 base not matched to a gene. Germline CDR1 and CDR2: SGHDT and YYEEEE. This chain's CDR3 is CASSRTGAYEQYF. The DNA of the CDR3 is TGTGCCAGCAGCCGGACAGGGGCCTACGAGCAGTACTTC.

V is TRBV5-6 and J is TRBJ2-7; D unclear. Germline V CDR1 and CDR2: SGHDT, YYEEEE. The CDR3 has 13 residues. Trimming cost V 3 bases and J 6 bases, with 13 bases left between them. The DNA for the CDR3 is TGTGCCAGCAGCTCCGGGCCGATCGGCGAGCAGTACTTC. Translating it yields CASSSGPIGEQYF.

The V call is TRBV19, the J call TRBJ1-4; 7 bases are a match to TRBD1. The CDR3 totals 16 residues. V lost 6 bases to trimming and J lost 3 bases; unmatched junction nucleotides: 10. Looked up from germline, CDR1 is LNHDA and CDR2 is SQIVND (reference sequence). The CDR3 region has the DNA TGTGCCAGTAGCCTCACAGGGGCCGGTGCTAATGAAAAACTGTTTTTT. Translating gives CASSLTGAGANEKLFF.

V is TRBV5-6 and J is TRBJ1-2; 9 nucleotides align to TRBD1. Per the germline V gene, CDR1 is SGHDT and CDR2 is YYEEEE. The CDR3 contains 14 residues. V lost 1 base to trimming and J lost 8 bases; unmatched junction nucleotides: 6. Here the CDR3 DNA reads TGTGCCAGCAGCTTGTACAGGGGGCCGGTCGGCTACACCTTC. Its protein product is CASSLYRGPVGYTF.